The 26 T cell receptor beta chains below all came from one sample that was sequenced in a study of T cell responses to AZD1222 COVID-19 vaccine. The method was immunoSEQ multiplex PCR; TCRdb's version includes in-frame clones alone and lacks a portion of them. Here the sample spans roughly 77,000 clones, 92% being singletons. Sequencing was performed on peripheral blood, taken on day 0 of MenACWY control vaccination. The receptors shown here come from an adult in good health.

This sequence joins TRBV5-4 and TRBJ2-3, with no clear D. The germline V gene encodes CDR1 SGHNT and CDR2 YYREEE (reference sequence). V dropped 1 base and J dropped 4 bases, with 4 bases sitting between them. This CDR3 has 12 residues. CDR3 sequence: CASSLFPDTQYF. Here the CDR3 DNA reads TGTGCCAGCAGCTTGTTCCCAGATACGCAGTATTTT.

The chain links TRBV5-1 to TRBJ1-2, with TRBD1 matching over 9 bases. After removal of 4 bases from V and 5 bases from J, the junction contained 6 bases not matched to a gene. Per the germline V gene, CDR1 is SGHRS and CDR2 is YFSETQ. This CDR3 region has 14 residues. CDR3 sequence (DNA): TGCGCCAGCAGCCCGGGACAGGGCCATTATGGCTACACCTTC. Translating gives CASSPGQGHYGYTF.

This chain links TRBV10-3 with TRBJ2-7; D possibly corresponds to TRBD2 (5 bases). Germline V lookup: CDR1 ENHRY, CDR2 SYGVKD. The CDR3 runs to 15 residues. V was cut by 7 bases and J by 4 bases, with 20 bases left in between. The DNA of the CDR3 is TGTGCCATCAAGGGAGAAAGGAGTGGGATATACGAGCAGTACTTC. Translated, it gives CAIKGERSGIYEQYF.

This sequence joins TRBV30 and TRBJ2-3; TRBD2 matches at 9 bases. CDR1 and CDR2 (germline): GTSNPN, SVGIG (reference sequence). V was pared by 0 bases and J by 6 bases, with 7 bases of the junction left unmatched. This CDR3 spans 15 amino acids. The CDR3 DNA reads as TGTGCCTGGAGTGTACTTAGCGGGGGAGCGGATACGCAGTATTTT. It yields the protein CAWSVLSGGADTQYF.

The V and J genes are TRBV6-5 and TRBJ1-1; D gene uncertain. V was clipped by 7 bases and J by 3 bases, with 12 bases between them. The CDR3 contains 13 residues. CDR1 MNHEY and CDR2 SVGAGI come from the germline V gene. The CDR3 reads CASKIHSDTEAFF. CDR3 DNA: TGTGCCAGCAAAATTCATAGTGACACTGAAGCTTTCTTT.

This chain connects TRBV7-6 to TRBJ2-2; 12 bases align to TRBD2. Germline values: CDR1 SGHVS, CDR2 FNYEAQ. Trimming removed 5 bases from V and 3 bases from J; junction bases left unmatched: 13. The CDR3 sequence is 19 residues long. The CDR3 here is CASSPETSGSWRDTGELFF. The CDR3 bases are TGTGCCAGCAGCCCCGAGACTAGCGGGAGTTGGAGAGACACCGGGGAGCTGTTTTTT.

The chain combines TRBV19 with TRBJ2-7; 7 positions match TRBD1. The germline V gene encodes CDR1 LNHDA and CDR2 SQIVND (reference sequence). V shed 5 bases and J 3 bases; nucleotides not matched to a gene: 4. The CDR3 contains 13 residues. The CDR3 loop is CASSSDRHYEQYF. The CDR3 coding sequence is TGTGCCAGTAGTTCGGACAGGCACTACGAGCAGTACTTC.

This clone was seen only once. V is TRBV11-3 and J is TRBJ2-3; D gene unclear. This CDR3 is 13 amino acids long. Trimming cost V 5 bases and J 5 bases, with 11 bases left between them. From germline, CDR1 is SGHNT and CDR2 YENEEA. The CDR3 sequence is CASSQNGGDTQYF. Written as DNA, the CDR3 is TGTGCCAGCAGCCAAAATGGTGGAGATACGCAGTATTTT.

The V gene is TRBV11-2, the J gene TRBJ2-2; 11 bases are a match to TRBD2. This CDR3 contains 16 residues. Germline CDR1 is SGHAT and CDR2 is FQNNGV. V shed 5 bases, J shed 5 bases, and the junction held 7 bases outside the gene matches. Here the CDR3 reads CASSKLAGVGTGELFF. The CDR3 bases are TGTGCCAGCAGCAAACTAGCGGGAGTAGGGACCGGGGAGCTGTTTTTT. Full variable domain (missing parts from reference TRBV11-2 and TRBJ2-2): EAGVAQSPRYKIIEKRQSVAFWCNPISGHATLYWYQQILGQGPKLLIQFQNNGVVDDSQLPKDRFSAERLKGVDSTLKIQPAKLEDSAVYLCASSKLAGVGTGELFFGEGSRLTVL.

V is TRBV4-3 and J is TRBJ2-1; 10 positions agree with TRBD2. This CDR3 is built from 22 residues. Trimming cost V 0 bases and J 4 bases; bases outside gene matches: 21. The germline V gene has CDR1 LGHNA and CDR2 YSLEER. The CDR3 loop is CASSQDLSGGAPRGGFYNEQFF. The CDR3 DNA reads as TGCGCCAGCAGCCAAGATCTCAGCGGGGGGGCCCCCAGGGGCGGATTTTACAATGAGCAGTTCTTC.

The CDR3 coding sequence is TGTGCCAGCCAAGGCGGGGTGAACTATGGCTACACCTTC. It is translated as CASQGGVNYGYTF. The chain employs TRBV25-1 and TRBJ1-2; D remains unclear. V lost 8 bases and J 2 bases, leaving 12 bases between the germline ends. Germline CDR1 and CDR2: MGHDK and SYGVNS. CDR3 length equals 13 residues.

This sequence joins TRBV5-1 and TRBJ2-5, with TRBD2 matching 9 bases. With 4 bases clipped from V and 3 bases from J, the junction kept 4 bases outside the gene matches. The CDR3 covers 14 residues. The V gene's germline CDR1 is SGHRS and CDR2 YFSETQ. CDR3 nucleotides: TGCGCCAGCAGCCCGGGACTAGCAGAAGAGACCCAGTACTTC. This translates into CASSPGLAEETQYF.

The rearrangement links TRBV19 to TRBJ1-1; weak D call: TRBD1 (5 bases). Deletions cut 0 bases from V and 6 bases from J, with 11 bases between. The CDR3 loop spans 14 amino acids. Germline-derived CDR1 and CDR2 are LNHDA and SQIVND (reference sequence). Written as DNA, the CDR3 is TGTGCCAGTAGTATAGATCTGATGGGGGCTGAAGCTTTCTTT. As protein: CASSIDLMGAEAFF.

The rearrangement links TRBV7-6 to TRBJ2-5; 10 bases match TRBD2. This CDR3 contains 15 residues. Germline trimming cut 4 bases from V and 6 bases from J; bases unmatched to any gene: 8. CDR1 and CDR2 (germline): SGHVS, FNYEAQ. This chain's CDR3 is CASSSGLAVGQTQYF. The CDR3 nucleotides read TGTGCCAGCAGCTCCGGACTAGCGGTCGGTCAGACCCAGTACTTC.

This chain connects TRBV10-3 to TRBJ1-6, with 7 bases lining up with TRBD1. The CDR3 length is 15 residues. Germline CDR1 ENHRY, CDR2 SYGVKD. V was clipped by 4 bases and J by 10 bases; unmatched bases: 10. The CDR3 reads CAISGQTGSGSPLHF. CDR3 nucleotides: TGTGCCATCAGTGGGCAGACAGGGTCAGGATCACCCCTCCACTTT.

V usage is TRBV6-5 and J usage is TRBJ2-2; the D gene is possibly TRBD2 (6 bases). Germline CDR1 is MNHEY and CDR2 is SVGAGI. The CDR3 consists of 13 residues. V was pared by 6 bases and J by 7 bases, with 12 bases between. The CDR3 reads CASRNTGDGELFF. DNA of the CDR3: TGTGCCAGCAGGAACACGGGGGACGGGGAGCTGTTTTTT.

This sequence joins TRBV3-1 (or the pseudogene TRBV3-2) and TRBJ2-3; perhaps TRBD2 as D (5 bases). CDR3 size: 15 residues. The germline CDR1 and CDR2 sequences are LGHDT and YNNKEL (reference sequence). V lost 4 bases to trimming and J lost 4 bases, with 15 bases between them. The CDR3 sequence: CASSLGSGSADTQYF. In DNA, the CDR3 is TGTGCCAGCAGCCTGGGCAGCGGTTCTGCAGATACGCAGTATTTT.

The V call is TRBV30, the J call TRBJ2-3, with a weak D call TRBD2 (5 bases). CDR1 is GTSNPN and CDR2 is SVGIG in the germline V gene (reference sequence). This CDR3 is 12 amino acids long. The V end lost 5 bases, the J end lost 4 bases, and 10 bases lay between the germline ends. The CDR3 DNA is TGTGCCTGGCGAGGAGGATCAGATACGCAGTATTTT. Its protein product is CAWRGGSDTQYF. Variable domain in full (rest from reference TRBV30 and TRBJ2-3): SQTIHQWPATLVQPVGSPLSLECTVEGTSNPNLYWYRQAAGRGLQLLFYSVGIGQISSEVPQNLSASRPQDRQFILSSKKLLLSDSGFYLCAWRGGSDTQYFGPGTRLTVL.

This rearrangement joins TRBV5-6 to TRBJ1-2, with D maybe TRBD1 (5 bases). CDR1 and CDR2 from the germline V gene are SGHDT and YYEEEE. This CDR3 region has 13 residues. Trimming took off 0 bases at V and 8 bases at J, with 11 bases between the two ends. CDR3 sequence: CASSLASGGGYTF. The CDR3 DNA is TGTGCCAGCAGCTTGGCTAGTGGGGGAGGCTACACCTTC.

The CDR3 loop is CASRPGLAGSYEQYF. Written as DNA, the CDR3 is TGTGCCAGCAGGCCGGGACTAGCAGGCTCCTACGAGCAGTACTTC. V is TRBV6-5 and J is TRBJ2-7; 9 bases match TRBD2. This CDR3 region has 15 residues. The germline gives CDR1 MNHEY, CDR2 SVGAGI. After removal of 6 bases from V and 0 bases from J, the junction contained 6 bases not matched to a gene.

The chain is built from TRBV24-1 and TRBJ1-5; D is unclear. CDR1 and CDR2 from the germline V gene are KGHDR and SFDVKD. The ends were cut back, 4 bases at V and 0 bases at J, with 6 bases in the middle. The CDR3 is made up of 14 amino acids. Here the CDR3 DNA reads TGTGCCACCAGTGACCAGGATAGCAATCAGCCCCAGCATTTT. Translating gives CATSDQDSNQPQHF.

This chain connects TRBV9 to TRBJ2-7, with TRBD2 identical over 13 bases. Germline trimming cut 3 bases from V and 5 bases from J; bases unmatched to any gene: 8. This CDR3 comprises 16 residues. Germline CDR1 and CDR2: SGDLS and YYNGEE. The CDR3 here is CASSARGLAGPHEQYF. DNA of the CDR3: TGTGCCAGCAGCGCTCGGGGACTAGCGGGACCACACGAGCAGTACTTC.

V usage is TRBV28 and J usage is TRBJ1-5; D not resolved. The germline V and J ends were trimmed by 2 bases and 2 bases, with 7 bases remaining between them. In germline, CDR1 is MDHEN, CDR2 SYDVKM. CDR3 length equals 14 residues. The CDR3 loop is CASSLRRGNQPQHF. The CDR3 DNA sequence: TGTGCCAGCAGTTTACGTAGGGGCAATCAGCCCCAGCATTTT.

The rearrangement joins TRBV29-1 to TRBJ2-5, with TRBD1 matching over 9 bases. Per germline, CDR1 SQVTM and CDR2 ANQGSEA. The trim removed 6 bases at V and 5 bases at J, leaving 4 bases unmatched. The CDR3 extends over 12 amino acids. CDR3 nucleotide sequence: TGCAGCGTCGTGACAGGGGGTGAGACCCAGTACTTC. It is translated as CSVVTGGETQYF.

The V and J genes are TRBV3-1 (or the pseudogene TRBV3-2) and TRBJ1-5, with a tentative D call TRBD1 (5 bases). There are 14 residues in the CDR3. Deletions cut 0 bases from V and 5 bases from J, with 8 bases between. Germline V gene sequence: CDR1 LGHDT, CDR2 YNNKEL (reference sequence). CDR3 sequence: CASSQDSGHQPQHF. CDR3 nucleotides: TGTGCCAGCAGCCAAGATTCGGGACATCAGCCCCAGCATTTT.

CDR3 nucleotides: TGTGCCAGCAGCGTAGAACAGGGGGCTGGATACGAGCAGTACTTC. Its protein is CASSVEQGAGYEQYF. The rearrangement uses TRBV9 and TRBJ2-7; 9 bases align to TRBD1. The ends lost 0 bases at V and 4 bases at J; junction bases unmatched: 5. Germline V CDR1 and CDR2: SGDLS, YYNGEE. This CDR3 has 15 amino acids. Supplemented by reference TRBV9 and TRBJ2-7, the full variable domain reads DSGVTQTPKHLITATGQRVTLRCSPRSGDLSVYWYQQSLDQGLQFLIQYYNGEERAKGNILERFSAQQFPDLHSELNLSSLELGDSALYFCASSVEQGAGYEQYFGPGTRLTVT.